This T cell receptor beta chain derives from a study of beta chain features in type 1 diabetes. As to this clone: Its antigen is unknown.

Per donor, one heparinised blood draw averaged roughly 110 mL. Study-wide results and caveats: Whether TCRB rearrangement is influenced by HLA type was left unresolved in this analysis. Across patients, naive, central memory and Treg TCRB repertoires exhibited apparently greater similarity than was observed across healthy donors. TCRB CDR3s were moderately but significantly shorter in Type 1 diabetes patients in all four CD4+ subsets.

The length of the CDR3 is 12 residues. Trimming shortened V by 4 bases and J by 2 bases, and 4 bases separated the two germline ends. Per germline, CDR1 MNHEY and CDR2 SVGAGI. Sequenced material consisted of expressed TCRB transcripts (all of the isolated RNA was reverse transcribed). This table comes from immunoSEQ multiplex PCR, and its TCRdb copy is limited to in-frame clones, with some not included. The data hold over 700,000 clones, with around a sixth observed a single time. The sample comprised naive CD4+ T cells from blood. This clonotype originated in a woman younger than 30 in good health. This sequence joins TRBV6-5 and TRBJ2-3, with no clear D. Here the CDR3 reads CASSSVTDTQYF. The CDR3 DNA reads as TGTGCCAGCAGTTCCGTCACAGATACGCAGTATTTT.